The entry that follows covers one T cell receptor (beta chain) sequence. The record originates from a study of blood T cell repertoires in COVID-19. Turning to the study itself: Acute and convalescent COVID-19 specimens originated in the United States, Italy and Spain. PBMCs, B-cell-depleted T cells, or T cells provided the cDNA or gDNA that made up the material.

Authors' analysis steps: The assay estimated nucleated cells by amplifying reference gene primers. Assay used: immunoSEQ multiplex PCR; TCRdb lists only in-frame clones, some missing. For V, J and clone size, that table is used; D and trimming come from the DNA. The sample has 200,000 to 250,000 clones, 85% to 90% seen once. Germline loops: CDR1 LNHDA, CDR2 SQIVND (reference sequence). V lost 5 bases and J lost 5; bases outside the gene matches: 12. This CDR3 is built from 16 residues. The sample taken for sequencing was peripheral blood. V and J are TRBV19 and TRBJ2-7, with 10 bases aligning to TRBD2. The TCR originated in a man aged 25-45 years with COVID-19, enrolled during active disease. The CDR3, as DNA: TGTGCCAGTAGTGTCCTAGCGGGGGCCCAAGGAAACGAGCAGTACTTC. Its translation is CASSVLAGAQGNEQYF.